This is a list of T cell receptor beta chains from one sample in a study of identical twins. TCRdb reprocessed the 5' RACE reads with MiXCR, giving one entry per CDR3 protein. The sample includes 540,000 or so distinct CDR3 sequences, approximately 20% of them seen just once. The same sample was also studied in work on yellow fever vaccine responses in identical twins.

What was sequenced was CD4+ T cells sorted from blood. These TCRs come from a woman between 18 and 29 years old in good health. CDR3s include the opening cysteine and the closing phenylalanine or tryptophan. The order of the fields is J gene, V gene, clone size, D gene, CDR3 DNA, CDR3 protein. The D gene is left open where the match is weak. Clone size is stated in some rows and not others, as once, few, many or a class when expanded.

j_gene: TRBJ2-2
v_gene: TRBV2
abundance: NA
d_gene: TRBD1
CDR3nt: TGTGCCAGCAGTGACTTCGGGACAGGGAACACCGGGGAGCTGTTTTTT
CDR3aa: CASSDFGTGNTGELFF

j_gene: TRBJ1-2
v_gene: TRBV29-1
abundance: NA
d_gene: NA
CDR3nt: TGCAGCGTTGAAGATACGGCTTTCTTC
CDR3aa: CSVEDTAFF

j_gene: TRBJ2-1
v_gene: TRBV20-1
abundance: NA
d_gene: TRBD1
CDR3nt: TGCAGTGCTAGTTTTGGGACAGGCGGAAATAATGAGCAGTTCTTC
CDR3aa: CSASFGTGGNNEQFF

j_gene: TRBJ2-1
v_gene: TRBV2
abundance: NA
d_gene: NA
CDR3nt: TGTGCCAGCAGCATAGAAGGATCCAGTTACAATGAGCAGTTCTTC
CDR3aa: CASSIEGSSYNEQFF

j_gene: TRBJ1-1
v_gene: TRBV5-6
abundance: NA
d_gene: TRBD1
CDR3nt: TGTGCCAGCAGGTACAGGGGGATGAACACTGAAGCTTTCTTT
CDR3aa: CASRYRGMNTEAFF

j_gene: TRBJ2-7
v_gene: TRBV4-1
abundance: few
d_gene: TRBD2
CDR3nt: TGCGCCAGCAGCTCCCAGACTAGCGGGAGCAACGAGCAGTACTTC
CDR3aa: CASSSQTSGSNEQYF

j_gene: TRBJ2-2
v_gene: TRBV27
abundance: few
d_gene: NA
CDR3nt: TGTGCCAGCAGTTCCAGGGGAGGGTCTACCGGGGAGCTGTTTTTT
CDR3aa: CASSSRGGSTGELFF

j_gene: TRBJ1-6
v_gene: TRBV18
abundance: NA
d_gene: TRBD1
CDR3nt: TGTGCCAGCTCACCAGACTGGGCAGGGGGCAGTTCACCCCTCCACTTT
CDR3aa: CASSPDWAGGSSPLHF

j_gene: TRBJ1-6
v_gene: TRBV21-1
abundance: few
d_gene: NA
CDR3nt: TGTGCCAGCAGCAAAGCTTGTCGGCACCGATATAATTCACCCCTCCACTTT
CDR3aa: CASSKACRHRYNSPLHF

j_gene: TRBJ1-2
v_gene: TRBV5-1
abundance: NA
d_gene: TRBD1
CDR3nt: TGCGCCAGCAGCACGGGACAGGGGATCGCCTATGGCTACACCTTC
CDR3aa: CASSTGQGIAYGYTF

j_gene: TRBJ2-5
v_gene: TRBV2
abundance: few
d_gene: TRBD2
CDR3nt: TGTGCCAGCAGTGGTCTGAGTAGCGGGGGCGTTGGAGAGACCCAGTACTTC
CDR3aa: CASSGLSSGGVGETQYF

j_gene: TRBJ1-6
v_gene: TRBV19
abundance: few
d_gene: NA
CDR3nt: TGTGCCAGCCGGGACCGCGGTTCACCCCTCCACTTT
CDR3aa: CASRDRGSPLHF

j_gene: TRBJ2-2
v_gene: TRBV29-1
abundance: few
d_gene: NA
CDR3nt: TGCAGCGTTGACAGGCGGTACACCGGGGAGCTGTTTTTT
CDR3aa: CSVDRRYTGELFF

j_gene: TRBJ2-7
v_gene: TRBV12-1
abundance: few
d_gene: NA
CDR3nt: TGTGCCAGCAGCTTTTCCATCGGAAAAACCTACGAGCAGTACTTC
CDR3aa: CASSFSIGKTYEQYF

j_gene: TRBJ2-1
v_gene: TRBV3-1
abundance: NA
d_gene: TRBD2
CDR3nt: TGTGCCAGCACCCTCAGGACTAGCGGATACAATGAGCAGTTCTTC
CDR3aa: CASTLRTSGYNEQFF

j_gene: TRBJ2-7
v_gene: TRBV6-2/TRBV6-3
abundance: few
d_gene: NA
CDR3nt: TGTGCCAGCAGTTATGTAGGCTACGAGCAGTACTTC
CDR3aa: CASSYVGYEQYF

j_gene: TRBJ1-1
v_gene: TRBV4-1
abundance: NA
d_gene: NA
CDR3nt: TGCGCCAGCAGCCAAGTTTTGGGCACTGAAGCTTTCTTT
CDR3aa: CASSQVLGTEAFF

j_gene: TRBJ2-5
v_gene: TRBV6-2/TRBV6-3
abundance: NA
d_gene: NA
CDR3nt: TGTGCCAGCAGAGACGACAAGTACCAAGAGACCCAGTACTTC
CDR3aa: CASRDDKYQETQYF

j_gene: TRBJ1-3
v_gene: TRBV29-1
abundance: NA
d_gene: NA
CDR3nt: TGCAGCGTTGATTATCGAGGCTCTGGAAACACCATATATTTT
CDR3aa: CSVDYRGSGNTIYF

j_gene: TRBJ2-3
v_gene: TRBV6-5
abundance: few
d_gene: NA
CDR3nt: TGTGCCAGCAGTTACGTCAGGGACACAGATACGCAGTATTTT
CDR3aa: CASSYVRDTDTQYF

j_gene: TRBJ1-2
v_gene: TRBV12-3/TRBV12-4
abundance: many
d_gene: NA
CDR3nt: TGTGCCAGCAGGAGGGCGCAAGACTATGGCTACACCTTC
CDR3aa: CASRRAQDYGYTF

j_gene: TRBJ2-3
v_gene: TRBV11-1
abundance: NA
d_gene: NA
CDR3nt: TGTGCCAGCAGCTTAGAAGGGCGTACGCAGTATTTT
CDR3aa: CASSLEGRTQYF

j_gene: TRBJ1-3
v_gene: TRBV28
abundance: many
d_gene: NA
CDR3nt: TGTGCCAGCAGTTTAGTCGGGATCTCTGGAAACACCATATATTTT
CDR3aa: CASSLVGISGNTIYF

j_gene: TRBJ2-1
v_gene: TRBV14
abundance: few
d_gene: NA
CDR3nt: TGTGCCAGCAGCCAAGATTTGATAGCGTCCAATGAGCAGTTCTTC
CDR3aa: CASSQDLIASNEQFF

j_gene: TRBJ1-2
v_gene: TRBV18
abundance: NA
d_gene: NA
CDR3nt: TGTGCCAGCTCACCACCGGTCAGGCGGCTCACCGGCTATGGCTACACCTTC
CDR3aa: CASSPPVRRLTGYGYTF

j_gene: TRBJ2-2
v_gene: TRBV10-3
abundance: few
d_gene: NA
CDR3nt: TGTGCCATCAGTGCTGCAGGGAATTCCGGGGAGCTGTTTTTT
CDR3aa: CAISAAGNSGELFF

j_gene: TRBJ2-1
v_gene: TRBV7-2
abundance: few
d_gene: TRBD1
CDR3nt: TGTGCCAGCAGCTTAGTTTCAGGGACAGGGGGCCGGAATGAGCAGTTCTTC
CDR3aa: CASSLVSGTGGRNEQFF

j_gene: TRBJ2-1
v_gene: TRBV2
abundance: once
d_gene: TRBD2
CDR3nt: TGTGCCAGCAGTCCCGTGGGACTAGCGGGCTCCTACAATGAGCAGTTCTTC
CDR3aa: CASSPVGLAGSYNEQFF

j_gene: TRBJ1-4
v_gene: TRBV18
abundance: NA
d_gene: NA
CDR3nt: TGTGCCAGCTCACCTCCCGGGGGGGTTGGTGAAAAACTGTTTTTT
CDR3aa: CASSPPGGVGEKLFF

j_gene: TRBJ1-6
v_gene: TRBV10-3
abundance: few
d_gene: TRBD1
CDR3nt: TGTGCCATCAGTGGACAGGGCATCGATAATTCACCCCTCCACTTT
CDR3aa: CAISGQGIDNSPLHF

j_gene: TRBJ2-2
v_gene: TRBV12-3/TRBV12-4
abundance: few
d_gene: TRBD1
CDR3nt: TGTGCCAGCACCTTCTCCGGGACAGCAACCGGGGAGCTGTTTTTT
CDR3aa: CASTFSGTATGELFF

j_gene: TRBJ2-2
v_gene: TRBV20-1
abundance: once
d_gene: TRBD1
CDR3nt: TGCAGTGCCAGGGGACAGGGGGCGTCGGGGGAGCTGTTTTTT
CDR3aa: CSARGQGASGELFF

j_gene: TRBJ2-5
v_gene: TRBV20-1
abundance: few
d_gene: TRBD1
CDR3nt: TGCAGTGCTAGGGGACAGGGGGAGACCCAGTACTTC
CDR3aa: CSARGQGETQYF

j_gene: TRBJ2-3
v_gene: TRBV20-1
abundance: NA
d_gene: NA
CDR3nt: TGCAGTGTCCCTCGGCTGACTGGGTTCACCGATACGCAGTATTTT
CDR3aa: CSVPRLTGFTDTQYF

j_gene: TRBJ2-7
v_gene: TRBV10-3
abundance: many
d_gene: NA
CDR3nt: TGTGCCATCAGCGGGGGACAGACGGGGGAGCAGTACTTC
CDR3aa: CAISGGQTGEQYF

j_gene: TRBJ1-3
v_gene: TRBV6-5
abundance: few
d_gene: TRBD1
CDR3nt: TGTGCCAGCAGTTACTCCGACCGGGACAGCGTCTTAGGAAACACCATATATTTT
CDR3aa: CASSYSDRDSVLGNTIYF

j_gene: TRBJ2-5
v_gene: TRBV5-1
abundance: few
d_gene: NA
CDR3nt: TGCGCCAGCAGCTTGCATGGAGGGCCCCAAGAGACCCAGTACTTC
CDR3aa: CASSLHGGPQETQYF

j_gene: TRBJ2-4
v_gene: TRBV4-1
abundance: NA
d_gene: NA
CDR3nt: TGCGCCAGCAGCCCCCTCTCAGTAGGACAACTAGCCAAAAACATTCAGTACTTC
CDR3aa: CASSPLSVGQLAKNIQYF

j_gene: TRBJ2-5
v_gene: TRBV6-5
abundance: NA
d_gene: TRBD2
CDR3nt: TGTGCCAGCAGTTTCACTAGGACTAGCGGGATCCCCGTGGCCCAGTACTTC
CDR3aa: CASSFTRTSGIPVAQYF

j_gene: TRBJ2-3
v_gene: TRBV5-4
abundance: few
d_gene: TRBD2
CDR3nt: TGTGCCAGCAGCTTGCGTTTCCTACTAGCGGGGAAAAGCACAGATACGCAGTATTTT
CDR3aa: CASSLRFLLAGKSTDTQYF

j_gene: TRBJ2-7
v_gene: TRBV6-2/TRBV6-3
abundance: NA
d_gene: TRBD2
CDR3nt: TGTGCCAGCAGCGTCGTCGGGGGCGGGAGGGCGTACGAGCAGTACTTC
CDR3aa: CASSVVGGGRAYEQYF